The entry below gives a single T cell receptor (beta chain) sequence along with its context. The CDR3 has 15 residues. The germline V gene has CDR1 SNHLY and CDR2 FYNNEI. Trimming took 5 bases from V and 2 from J, leaving 13 bases between them. These data originate in a study of blood T cell repertoires in COVID-19. Overall study: Samples taken during acute and convalescent COVID-19 were collected in the United States, Italy and Spain. T cells, B-cell-depleted T cells, or PBMCs provided the cDNA or gDNA that served as material.

Per the authors' pipeline: Cell counts per sample came from amplifying reference gene primers. This table comes from immunoSEQ multiplex PCR, and its TCRdb copy is limited to in-frame clones, with some not included. The DNA gave D and trimming, while V, J and clone size come from that table. The sample includes fewer than 40,000 clones, around 90% of them seen just once. The source material was peripheral blood. The TCR comes from a woman between 40 and 50 years old with active or convalescent COVID-19. The gene calls are TRBV2 and TRBJ2-1; perhaps TRBD1 as D (6 bases). CDR3 protein: CASSPQGRTYNEQFF. Here the CDR3 DNA reads TGTGCCAGCAGTCCACAGGGTCGGACCTACAATGAGCAGTTCTTC. Looking up the rest from reference TRBV2 and TRBJ2-1 gives the full variable domain: EPEVTQTPSHQVTQMGQEVILRCVPISNHLYFYWYRQILGQKVEFLVSFYNNEISEKSEIFDDQFSVERPDGSNFTLKIRSTKLEDSAMYFCASSPQGRTYNEQFFGPGTRLTVL.